This T cell receptor beta chain was identified during a study of cytomegalovirus exposure and HLA in healthy donors (dated by TCRdb to the late 2010s). The study in broad terms: An earlier analysis of 587 of the donors reported about 280 Gb of sequence data and approximately 120 million unique TCR beta sequences obtained from around 170 million T cells. All discovery cohort repertoires had been generated on a single sequencing platform. To decide whether each TCR beta V gene segment behaved as functional or pseudogenic, an earlier analysis of approximately 620 of the donors relied on high-throughput TCR beta sequencing. The number of donors typed differed by locus, with roughly 620-630 for A, B, C, DRB1 and DQB1, roughly 520 for DQA1, nearly 610 for DPA1, and 472 for DPB1. The study aimed to test whether signatures of past pathogen exposure could be identified by cataloging public T cell receptors. In a later genetic analysis, genome-wide SNP genotypes for about three fifths of the roughly 670 donors were used, and that subset was treated as a discovery cohort. Across 300 to 500 genotyped donors of the cohort, an average of about 220,000 unique TCR beta nucleotide sequences per donor were sequenced, and 15% to 20% of those sequences were non-productive. To predict cytomegalovirus infection status, the study combined high-throughput TCR immunosequencing, statistical association of individual TCRs with disease status, and machine learning. An early release covering roughly 580 HLA-typed donors comprised approximately 290 gigabases of sequencing data and around 80 million unique TCR sequences. Besides the first cohort of approximately 710 subjects, a separate validation cohort made up of roughly 130 different subjects was used. A later analysis re-analyzed previously published TCR beta repertoires from several hundred donors and added high-resolution HLA genotyping to study TCR occurrence patterns. Of the 350 to 450 genotyped donors, 65% to 90% were placed in the genetic ancestry cluster associated with self-reported Caucasian donors. HLA typing covered class I and class II loci at four-digit resolution. In the later analysis, no new phenotypic data were used to find candidate immune exposures; instead, reliance was placed on TCR beta sequences and their occurrence across donors. The study profiled the T cell repertoires of fewer than 850 subjects by immunosequencing and related them to cytomegalovirus serostatus. About five DR-DQ haplotypes were treated as single units for association and clustering because of strong linkage in the cohort. Donor age, sex, ethnicity and CMV serostatus were collected together with the repertoire data. Beyond this particular receptor, the publication reports: The earlier analysis of approximately 560 of the donors excluded over 15 rarely observed V segments, including chromosome 9 orphons, because counts were too low. Sequencing depth was assumed to be roughly uniform across donors in the presence/absence analyses, though that assumption may not hold. Because HLA typing was unavailable for some donors at each locus, only the typed subset was used in association tests. Some IMGT-functional V segments, including TRBV6-2 and TRBV6-3, could not be told apart with the 87-base-pair reads, so those segments were excluded. In an earlier analysis of more than 450 of the donors, most TCR beta V segments were observed in productive rearrangements about 87% or about 30% of the time, broadly matching IMGT annotations. In both the original and validation cohorts, the classifier was reported to diagnose cytomegalovirus status with high specificity and sensitivity. Strong co-occurrence of HLA alleles, especially DR and DQ, made assigning TCR associations to individual alleles difficult. An association between a missense DCLRE1C variant and V-gene and J-gene trimming of TCR beta chains was found in a later genetic analysis and replicated in an independent cohort. The sequencing pipeline was judged likely to have produced a cluster of highly shared sequence variants as a technical artifact. For the cohort, immune exposure information was limited to CMV serostatus. Linkage disequilibrium might explain the correlated functional status among segregating V segments, but an unknown experimental factor could not be ruled out. Most TCR sequences were observed very rarely across donors, whereas some public TCRs were present in many individuals. In a later analysis, most CMV-associated TCR beta chains were found to appear HLA-restricted, with HLA associations seemingly driven largely by CMV exposure. In a later genetic analysis, fewer N-insertions in productive TCRs were reported among donors in an Asian-associated ancestry cluster than the roughly 640-donor mean. Three of the identified cytomegalovirus-associated TCR beta chains were confirmed in vitro to be specific for cytomegalovirus antigens. A further reported finding was that TCR beta sequences accurately predicted the HLA-A and HLA-B alleles for most subjects in the first cohort. This cohort had only TCR beta chains sequenced, and the lack of alpha or paired-chain data limited which features could be detected. A total of about 150 TCR beta chains were listed by the study as associated with cytomegalovirus. A later analysis associated 16,951 TCR beta sequences with specific HLA alleles at a false discovery rate of 0.05. In a later analysis, HLA-associated TCR beta chains showed more clonal expansion and lower generation probabilities than non-associated chains that were equally common. The authors suggested that the approach could potentially be generalized to other disease states and immunological phenotypes. According to a later analysis, TCR association rates differed among HLA loci, with DRB1 alleles showing the most associated TCRs and HLA-C alleles showing the fewest. A later analysis reported that several top co-occurrence clusters appeared linked to parvovirus B19, influenza, CMV and Epstein-Barr virus.

Receptor amplification or capture employed the immunoSEQ multiplex PCR assay. The multiplex PCR relied on a mix of 60 forward primers for TCR Vbeta segments and 13 reverse primers for TCR Jbeta segments. The CDR3 region of rearranged TCR beta genes was amplified from genomic DNA by a multiplex PCR assay. The amplified TCR beta libraries were sequenced on the Illumina HiSeq System as 87-base-pair reads. Processing in the source paper ran as follows. A later analysis counted tens of millions of unique TCR beta chains across the 690 or so repertoires, and 9 million to 14 million of these chains were shared by at least two donors. To remove PCR and sequencing errors, raw reads were error-corrected and collapsed into unique sequences using a nearest-neighbor algorithm that merged closely related sequences. CDR3 sequences were aligned to IMGT reference sequences to assign V, D and J gene segments. For a sequence to be retained, a match of at least six nucleotides was required to both a V gene segment and a J gene segment. Rearrangements were called productive when the CDR3 lacked stop codons and stayed in frame with V and J; all others were non-productive. CDR3 was defined according to IMGT convention as the region running from the second conserved V-encoded cysteine to the conserved J-encoded phenylalanine. In an earlier analysis of approximately 590 of the donors, sequences lacking an unambiguous match to a single V gene segment were excluded. An earlier analysis of 550 to 650 of the donors classified V segments as functional when productive rearrangements were above 56.7% and as segregating when the standard deviation between donors was above 5%. A statistical classification framework was developed to diagnose cytomegalovirus status using the catalog of TCR beta chain sequences. V and J gene assignment, in a later analysis, came from comparing TCR nucleotide sequences with IMGT/GENE-DB human TR gene sequences. The TCRdist pipeline was used in a later analysis to assign CDR3 sequences and most-parsimonious VDJ recombination scenarios. In a later analysis, each TCR beta chain was defined by its CDR3 amino acid sequence together with its V-gene family, and reads without a unique V-gene family were excluded. As a way to deal with suspected cross-contamination and a sequencing artifact, a later analysis dropped 500 to 700 nucleotide sequences that were highly shared and had low generation probability. For each public chain, a later analysis derived a clonal expansion index from normalized ranks of inferred template counts within each repertoire. A later analysis computed generation probabilities with a VDJ recombination model fitted to out-of-frame rearrangements, and checked the results against IGoR. In a later analysis, hypergeometric tests were used to score TCR-TCR, TCR-HLA and TCR-CMV co-occurrence, with a repertoire-size bias correction applied to TCR pairs. A later analysis estimated false discovery rates by permuting HLA or CMV assignments 20 times. In a later analysis, co-occurring TCRs were grouped using DBSCAN, and TCRdist sequence similarity was added for clustering within HLA-allele-positive subsets. Co-occurrence clustering excluded repertoires with fewer than 30,000 or more than 120,000 public chains, plus five with anomalous nucleotide sharing. TCRdb took this table from immuneACCESS and kept in-frame rearrangements with V and J called. Such tables lack part of the clones; where checked against another copy, unresolved V genes explain under half of the gap, and the rest is unexplained. That table is the source of V, J and clone size, and D and trimming were worked out from the DNA. Present in this sample are some 200,000 clones, roughly 80% of which were seen just once. Of the sample, about 0.37% is held by the ten largest clones.

To note about this clone: Its antigen is still unknown. Base qualities are missing; no much larger clone stands one base away.

The cohort was made up of 666 healthy bone marrow donors. At the time of sampling, every cohort member was nominally healthy, though immune exposures that went unrecorded were likely present. The donor was CMV seropositive and was included in the group of some 290 seropositive cohort members. Every donor gave a peripheral blood sample, and the peripheral blood mononuclear cells from that sample were used for TCR beta sequencing. Genomic DNA extraction from the blood cell samples was performed with the Qiagen DNeasy Blood Extraction Kit. In the germline V gene (reference sequence), CDR1 corresponds to LNHDA and CDR2 to SQIVND. From its cysteine to its phenylalanine, the CDR3 spans 13 amino acids. Just the 39-base CDR3 DNA is kept, in frame starting at base 1. At the junction V is shortened by 3 bases and J by 4 bases; bases outside the gene matches: 2.

This receptor was identified in a male donor in good health and CMV-seropositive. The sequence links TRBV19 to TRBJ2-5, and 7 bases in between align with TRBD1. Sequencing was done on a sample of PBMCs. The CDR3 protein: CASSITGVETQYF. The DNA reads TGTGCCAGTAGTATCACAGGGGTAGAGACCCAGTACTTC.